These T cell receptor beta chains were read from a single sample in a study of blood T cells in healthy people across ages. TCRdb itself ran the 5' RACE reads through MiXCR, one entry per CDR3 protein. The sample has about 680,000 distinct CDR3 sequences, roughly 49% seen once. Material for sequencing was blood. The receptors were gathered from a woman aged 60-70 years in good health. Both conserved end residues are part of each CDR3. The D gene is left open where the match is weak. For some rows the clone size is stated as once, few or many, or as a class when expanded; others skip it.

>TRBV18|TRBJ2-7|NA|TRBD2
TGTGCCAGCTCACCTCGACTAGCGGGAGAACCTAACGAGCAGTACTTC
CASSPRLAGEPNEQYF
>TRBV24-1|TRBJ2-7|NA|TRBD1
TGTGCCACCAGTGATAACTACAGGGGCTACGAGCAGTACTTC
CATSDNYRGYEQYF
>TRBV7-2|TRBJ2-5|few|NA
TGTGCCAGCAGCCTAAGCATTGGGGACCACCAGGAGACCCAGTACTTC
CASSLSIGDHQETQYF
>TRBV4-1|TRBJ2-3|NA|NA
TGCGCCAGCAAGACTAACCCTAGCACAGATACGCAGTATTTT
CASKTNPSTDTQYF
>TRBV7-9|TRBJ2-7|NA|NA
TGTGCCAGCAGCTTAGAAACAGGGAGGCGCGAGCAGTACTTC
CASSLETGRREQYF
>TRBV7-6|TRBJ2-1|NA|NA
TGTGCCAGCAGAACGGACAGAAACAATGAGCAGTTCTTC
CASRTDRNNEQFF
>TRBV15|TRBJ2-6|few|NA
TGTGCCACCAGCACCGGACGAGCTGGGGCCAACGTCCTGACTTTC
CATSTGRAGANVLTF
>TRBV7-2|TRBJ1-4|NA|NA
TGTGCCAGCAGCTTAGGCCGAGGCAGAGGAGCTGAAAAACTGTTTTTT
CASSLGRGRGAEKLFF
>TRBV7-2|TRBJ1-2|NA|NA
TGTGCCAGCAGCACCGGAAGGGGGGACTATGGCTACACCTTC
CASSTGRGDYGYTF
>TRBV7-9|TRBJ2-5|few|NA
TGTGCCAGCAGCTTAGACGGAGGACCCGGGGAGACCCAGTACTTC
CASSLDGGPGETQYF
>TRBV5-1|TRBJ2-7|NA|NA
TGCGCCAGCAGCTTTCAGGCAGGGACCTACGAGCAGTACTTC
CASSFQAGTYEQYF
>TRBV7-2|TRBJ1-3|NA|NA
TGTGCCAGCAGCTCCCGCTCTGGAAACACCATATATTTT
CASSSRSGNTIYF
>TRBV3-1|TRBJ2-7|NA|NA
TGTGCCGTAGGAGGTACCTACGAGCAGTACTTC
CAVGGTYEQYF
>TRBV28|TRBJ1-2|NA|NA
TGTGCCAGCAGAGGTTCCCGGGACGGACCCTATGGCTACACCTTC
CASRGSRDGPYGYTF
>TRBV28|TRBJ2-7|NA|NA
TGTGCCAGCACGGACCCGCACTCCTACGAGCAGTACTTC
CASTDPHSYEQYF
>TRBV20-1|TRBJ1-2|NA|TRBD1
TGCAGTGCTACTTACAGGGGGCTGGGTGGCTACACCTTC
CSATYRGLGGYTF
>TRBV4-2|TRBJ2-6|few|NA
TGTGCCAGCAGCCAAGAGCTCAGGGATTCTGGGGCCAACGTCCTGACTTTC
CASSQELRDSGANVLTF
>TRBV5-8|TRBJ1-1|many|NA
TGTGCCAGCAGCTTGGAACCCCTGCGGGGGGGTGAAGCTTTCTTT
CASSLEPLRGGEAFF
>TRBV20-1|TRBJ1-1|few|NA
TGCAGTGCTAGAGATCCAACGGGGCCCAGCGGAGCTTTCTTT
CSARDPTGPSGAFF
>TRBV12-3/TRBV12-4|TRBJ2-1|NA|NA
TGTGCCAGCAGTTACCCCGATGGGGACACAGTTCCGATGCAGTTCTTC
CASSYPDGDTVPMQFF
>TRBV7-2|TRBJ2-7|NA|NA
TGTGCCAGCAGCCCTCATTCAAGGGGCAGAAAGTCCTACGAGCAGTACTTC
CASSPHSRGRKSYEQYF
>TRBV3-1|TRBJ2-5|few|NA
TGTGCCAGCAGCCCCCGCTTGGGCGGGGAGACCCAGTACTTC
CASSPRLGGETQYF
>TRBV20-1|TRBJ2-1|few|NA
TGCAGTGCTAGATCCCCAGGGGGGGGAAATGAGCAGTTCTTC
CSARSPGGGNEQFF
>TRBV10-3|TRBJ2-5|NA|NA
TGTGCCAGCGGGACATCCGAAGAGACCCAGTACTTC
CASGTSEETQYF
>TRBV4-2|TRBJ2-7|NA|TRBD2
TGTGCCAGCAGCCAAGATTTTGGGCTAGCGGGAAGGGGTTCCTACGAGCAGTACTTC
CASSQDFGLAGRGSYEQYF
>TRBV2|TRBJ2-5|NA|TRBD2
TGTGCCAGCAGTAAAAGGAGGACGGGACTAGATCGTGCCGAGACCCAGTACTTC
CASSKRRTGLDRAETQYF
>TRBV9|TRBJ2-5|few|NA
TGTGCCAGCAGCGTAGACAGGGCGGAGACCCAGTACTTC
CASSVDRAETQYF
>TRBV12-3/TRBV12-4|TRBJ1-2|NA|TRBD1
TGTGCCAGCAGTTTCTCATTGTTCCAGGGGGCGGATGGCTACACCTTC
CASSFSLFQGADGYTF
>TRBV27|TRBJ2-3|NA|TRBD1
TGTGCCAGCAGTTTAAGGACCCAGGGGGCGAAAGATACGCAGTATTTT
CASSLRTQGAKDTQYF
>TRBV27|TRBJ1-2|NA|TRBD1
TGTGCCAGCAGTCTAAGACAGGGGGTCTATGGCTACACCTTC
CASSLRQGVYGYTF
>TRBV5-8|TRBJ2-7|NA|TRBD1
TGTGCCAGCAGACGGACAGGGGTCTACGAGCAGTACTTC
CASRRTGVYEQYF
>TRBV20-1|TRBJ2-1|NA|NA
TGCAGTGCTAGACGCGCTTACAATGAGCAGTTCTTC
CSARRAYNEQFF
>TRBV5-1|TRBJ1-1|NA|NA
TGCGCCAGCAGCTTGGCCGGCAGCATGAACACTGAAGCTTTCTTT
CASSLAGSMNTEAFF
>TRBV5-1|TRBJ1-6|NA|NA
TGCGCCAGCAGCTTGCGGGGGACCCCCCTCTCCTATAATTCACCCCTCCACTTT
CASSLRGTPLSYNSPLHF
>TRBV20-1|TRBJ2-3|many|NA
TGCAGTGCTAGAGATTGGGGGGATACGCAGTATTTT
CSARDWGDTQYF
>TRBV20-1|TRBJ2-3|NA|TRBD2
TGCAGTGCCCTACCCCGGCGAGCGGGGTCAGATACGCAGTATTTT
CSALPRRAGSDTQYF
>TRBV4-3|TRBJ2-3|NA|NA
TGCACCAGCAGCCAAGAAGGGCCAGTCACAGATACGCAGTATTTT
CTSSQEGPVTDTQYF
>TRBV20-1|TRBJ2-1|NA|NA
TGCAGTGCTCCCTCGGGACCAGAGCAGTTCTTC
CSAPSGPEQFF
>TRBV10-3|TRBJ2-1|NA|NA
TGCGCCATCAGTGAGGGGTTAATCGCAAACAATGAGCAGTTCTTC
CAISEGLIANNEQFF
>TRBV3-1|TRBJ1-1|NA|NA
TGTGCCAGCAGCCAGAATTTTGGAGCTGAAGCTTTCTTT
CASSQNFGAEAFF
>TRBV7-2|TRBJ2-7|NA|TRBD2
TGTGCCAGCAGCTTAGCGGGGACTAGCGGGCACTACGAGCAGTACTTC
CASSLAGTSGHYEQYF
>TRBV2|TRBJ2-3|NA|NA
TGTGCCAGCAGTGGGTCGCAGGGATCAGATACGCAGTATTTT
CASSGSQGSDTQYF
>TRBV4-3|TRBJ2-1|NA|TRBD2
TGCGCCAGCAGCCAATTAGCGGGAGGGCCTCAGGATGAGCAGTTCTTC
CASSQLAGGPQDEQFF
>TRBV12-3/TRBV12-4|TRBJ1-1|NA|NA
TGTGCCAGCACCCGAGTCCGGAGGACTGAAGCTTTCTTT
CASTRVRRTEAFF
>TRBV7-8|TRBJ2-5|NA|TRBD2
TGTGCCAGCAGCTTGGTTCAGGGCGGGGGTCAAGAGACCCAGTACTTC
CASSLVQGGGQETQYF
>TRBV6-1|TRBJ1-2|NA|NA
TGTGCCAGCAGTGATCTGGGGATTTCTTATGGCTACACCTTC
CASSDLGISYGYTF
>TRBV10-3|TRBJ2-1|NA|TRBD2
TGTGCCATCAGGGATAGCGGGAATAAGGATGAGCAGTTCTTC
CAIRDSGNKDEQFF